A selection of T cell receptor beta chains follows, all from one sample in a study of CD8+CD57+ T cells in acquired aplastic anemia. TCRdb fed the reads into MiXCR, producing one record per CDR3 protein. Here the sample spans under 350,000 distinct CDR3 sequences, about three fifths being singletons. Sequencing was done on a sample of sorted CD4+, CD8+, or CD8+CD57+ T cells (not recorded which) from PBMCs. The receptors originated from a human donor with aplastic anemia. CDR3s include the opening cysteine and the closing phenylalanine or tryptophan. D genes are given only for firm matches. Clone size, where shown, is once, few, many, or a class for clones that have expanded.

V,D,J,size,CDR3,DNA
TRBV19,-,TRBJ2-2,-,CASKKGAGTGELFF,TGTGCCAGTAAAAAGGGCGCGGGTACCGGGGAGCTGTTTTTT
TRBV20-1,TRBD1,TRBJ1-2,-,CSATKGQNGYTF,TGCAGTGCTACTAAGGGACAGAATGGCTACACCTTC
TRBV11-2,-,TRBJ2-3,-,CASSPDGSTQYF,TGTGCCAGCAGCCCTGACGGGAGTACGCAGTATTTT
TRBV9,-,TRBJ1-1,few,CASSVDTLGTEAFF,TGTGCCAGCAGCGTAGACACTCTGGGCACTGAAGCTTTCTTT
TRBV2,-,TRBJ2-3,many,CASTMAPGAFTDTQYF,TGTGCCAGCACTATGGCCCCAGGGGCTTTCACAGATACGCAGTATTTT
TRBV5-4,-,TRBJ2-2,many,CASSLGTSWTGELFF,TGTGCCAGCAGCCTAGGGACCTCATGGACCGGGGAGCTGTTTTTT
TRBV7-8,-,TRBJ2-3,-,CASSQGFEGRENTQYF,TGTGCCAGCAGCCAAGGGTTTGAGGGGCGCGAAAATACGCAGTATTTT
TRBV24-1,-,TRBJ2-7,-,CAIGTHYEQYF,TGTGCCATCGGGACTCACTACGAGCAGTACTTC
TRBV19,-,TRBJ2-1,-,CASSAQFNEQFF,TGTGCCAGTAGTGCCCAATTTAATGAGCAGTTCTTC
TRBV12-3/TRBV12-4,-,TRBJ2-7,-,CASSLARFYEQYF,TGTGCCAGCAGTTTAGCCAGGTTCTACGAGCAGTACTTC
TRBV4-3,TRBD1,TRBJ1-2,-,CASSQVTGATNYGYTF,TGCGCCAGCAGCCAGGTGACAGGGGCGACTAACTATGGCTACACCTTC
TRBV5-1,-,TRBJ2-3,many,CASSLGLGGDTQYF,TGCGCCAGCAGCTTGGGACTTGGGGGGGATACGCAGTATTTT
TRBV9,-,TRBJ2-2,-,CASIKQNTGELFF,TGTGCCAGCATTAAACAGAACACCGGGGAGCTGTTTTTT
TRBV6-2/TRBV6-3,-,TRBJ1-1,many,CASSSVRGLGNTEAFF,TGTGCCAGCAGTTCGGTCCGGGGGCTGGGGAACACTGAAGCTTTCTTT
TRBV7-9,TRBD2,TRBJ2-3,-,CASSLGSSGGWTQYF,TGTGCCAGCAGCTTAGGGTCTAGCGGGGGTTGGACGCAGTATTTT
TRBV18,-,TRBJ2-2,-,CASSPTANTGELFF,TGTGCCAGCTCACCGACAGCGAACACCGGGGAGCTGTTTTTT
TRBV9,-,TRBJ2-5,few,CASSTQGGGSAETQYF,TGTGCCAGCAGCACTCAAGGAGGGGGATCCGCGGAGACCCAGTACTTC
TRBV5-1,TRBD1,TRBJ2-3,many,CASSLGTGLNTQYF,TGCGCCAGCAGCCTCGGGACAGGTCTGAATACGCAGTATTTT
TRBV10-1,TRBD2,TRBJ2-3,-,CASSDSGGRTDTQYF,TGCGCCAGCAGTGATAGCGGGGGACGCACAGATACGCAGTATTTT
TRBV5-5,-,TRBJ1-2,-,CASSLVYTGSNYGYTF,TGCGCCAGCAGCTTGGTATATACGGGCTCTAACTATGGCTACACCTTC
TRBV25-1,TRBD2,TRBJ2-1,few,CASSFPSQRGYNEQFF,TGTGCCAGCAGTTTTCCGTCCCAGCGGGGATACAATGAGCAGTTCTTC
TRBV10-2,-,TRBJ1-3,-,CASSEAKWVSGPRGNTIYF,TGCGCCAGCAGTGAGGCTAAATGGGTTTCGGGACCCAGAGGAAACACCATATATTTT
TRBV6-4,-,TRBJ1-2,many,CASKTDSSPLWGYTF,TGTGCCAGCAAAACGGACTCCTCCCCACTATGGGGCTACACCTTC
TRBV20-1,-,TRBJ2-7,-,CSARDQEPRAYEQYF,TGCAGTGCTAGAGATCAAGAGCCGAGGGCCTACGAGCAGTACTTC
TRBV2,-,TRBJ1-2,many,CASKGTNNYGYTF,TGTGCCAGCAAGGGCACTAACAACTATGGCTACACCTTC
TRBV7-9,-,TRBJ1-4,-,CASSLGRTVSDEKLFF,TGTGCCAGCAGCTTAGGACGGACGGTGTCTGATGAAAAACTGTTTTTT
TRBV19,-,TRBJ2-7,-,CASSIVGGEWYEQYF,TGTGCCAGTAGTATAGTTGGAGGGGAGTGGTACGAGCAGTACTTC
TRBV10-3,TRBD1,TRBJ1-2,-,CAITETGGADYGYTF,TGTGCCATCACCGAGACAGGGGGCGCAGATTATGGCTACACCTTC
TRBV5-1,TRBD1,TRBJ2-3,-,CASSWGQGASTDTQYF,TGCGCCAGCAGCTGGGGACAGGGAGCTAGCACAGATACGCAGTATTTT
TRBV7-8,-,TRBJ2-1,-,CASLDYYNEQFF,TGTGCCAGCTTGGACTACTACAATGAGCAGTTCTTC
TRBV25-1,TRBD2,TRBJ2-3,-,CASSESRAGVTDTQYF,TGTGCCAGCAGTGAATCACGAGCGGGGGTAACAGATACGCAGTATTTT
TRBV20-1,-,TRBJ2-1,many,CSARRTTQGVAEQFF,TGCAGTGCTAGAAGAACGACACAGGGAGTGGCTGAGCAGTTCTTC
TRBV6-1,-,TRBJ2-7,-,CASSDTGILYEQYF,TGTGCCAGCAGCGACACCGGGATTCTCTACGAGCAGTACTTC
TRBV29-1,-,TRBJ2-1,-,CSVMQQGNEQFF,TGCAGCGTTATGCAACAAGGGAATGAGCAGTTCTTC
TRBV6-6,-,TRBJ2-3,many,CASSYSVGSDTQYF,TGTGCCAGCAGTTACTCGGTCGGTTCAGATACGCAGTATTTT
TRBV6-5,-,TRBJ2-5,many,CASRTSRGTETQYF,TGTGCCAGCAGAACATCTAGGGGCACGGAGACCCAGTACTTC